A single count supports the clone carrying this TCR beta chain. What it binds is unknown. Method: immunoSEQ multiplex PCR; TCRdb's copy keeps in-frame clones and lacks some. The top ten hold roughly 7.5% of the sample, which has about 41,000 clones, roughly 83% seen once. The data are from a study of T cells in localized non-small cell lung cancer. Germline assignment: CDR1 MNHNY and CDR2 SVGAGI (reference sequence). Trimming stripped 6 bases from V and 3 bases from J, with 12 bases between. The CDR3 runs 14 residues. Findings and limits, study-wide: Multi-region tumor sequencing was not done, so intratumor heterogeneity could not be excluded. In adjacent lung appeared a median approximately 57 of the top 100 tumor clones.

The receptor's source is a man aged 40 to 70 with stage II lung adenocarcinoma. The sequencing here drew on PBMCs, taken before any cancer treatment. The chain is built from TRBV6-6 and TRBJ1-5; D possibly corresponds to TRBD1 (6 bases). The CDR3 is CASSPTGYNQPQHF. CDR3 nucleotide sequence: TGTGCCAGCAGCCCAACAGGGTACAATCAGCCCCAGCATTTT.